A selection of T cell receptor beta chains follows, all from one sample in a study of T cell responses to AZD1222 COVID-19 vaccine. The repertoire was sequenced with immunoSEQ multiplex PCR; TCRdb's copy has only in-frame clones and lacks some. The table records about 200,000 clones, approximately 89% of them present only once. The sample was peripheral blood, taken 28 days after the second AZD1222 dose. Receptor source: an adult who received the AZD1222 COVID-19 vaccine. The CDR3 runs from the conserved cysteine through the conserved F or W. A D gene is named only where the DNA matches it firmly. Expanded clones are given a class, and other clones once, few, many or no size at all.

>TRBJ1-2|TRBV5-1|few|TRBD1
CASSLGGQGPLYGYTF
TGCGCCAGCAGTCTGGGGGGACAGGGGCCCCTCTATGGCTACACCTTC
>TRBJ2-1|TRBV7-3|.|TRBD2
CASSHISGATYNEQFF
TGTGCCAGCAGCCACATTAGCGGGGCTACCTACAATGAGCAGTTCTTC
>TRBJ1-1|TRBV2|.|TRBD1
CASSLEGGQKAFF
TGTGCCAGCAGCCTAGAGGGGGGACAGAAAGCTTTCTTT
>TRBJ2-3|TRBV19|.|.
CASSFAASTDTQYF
TGTGCCAGTAGTTTTGCGGCTAGCACAGATACGCAGTATTTT
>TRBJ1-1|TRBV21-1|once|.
CASSKERGRGRAEAFF
TGTGCCAGCAGCAAAGAGAGGGGTCGGGGTCGGGCTGAAGCTTTCTTT
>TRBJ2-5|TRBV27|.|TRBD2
CASSAPGLEGETQYF
TGTGCCAGCAGTGCTCCGGGACTAGAGGGGGAGACCCAGTACTTC
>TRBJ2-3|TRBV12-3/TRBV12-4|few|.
CASSQRQTDTQYF
TGTGCCAGCAGCCAAAGACAGACAGATACGCAGTATTTT
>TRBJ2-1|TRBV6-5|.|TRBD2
CASSRLAGNNEQFF
TGTGCCAGCAGCCGACTAGCGGGCAACAATGAGCAGTTCTTC
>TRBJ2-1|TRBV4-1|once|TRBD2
CASSQYLAGYNNEQFF
TGCGCCAGCAGCCAATATCTAGCGGGTTACAACAATGAGCAGTTCTTC
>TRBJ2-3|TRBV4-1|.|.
CASSRGTATVTDTQYF
TGCGCCAGCAGCCGTGGGACGGCTACCGTCACAGATACGCAGTATTTT
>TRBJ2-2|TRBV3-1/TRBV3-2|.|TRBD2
CASSHEGLAGAGELFF
TGTGCCAGCAGCCACGAGGGACTAGCGGGAGCCGGGGAGCTGTTTTTT
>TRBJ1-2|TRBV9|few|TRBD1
CASSDYWDRGHGGYTF
TGTGCCAGCAGCGATTATTGGGACAGGGGGCACGGTGGCTACACCTTC
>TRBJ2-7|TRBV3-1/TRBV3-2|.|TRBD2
CASSQLAGEPYEQYF
TGTGCCAGCAGCCAACTAGCGGGAGAACCTTACGAGCAGTACTTC
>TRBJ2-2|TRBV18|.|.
CASSRAGNTGELFF
TGTGCCAGCTCCCGGGCAGGGAACACCGGGGAGCTGTTTTTT
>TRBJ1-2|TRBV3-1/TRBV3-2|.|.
CASSHRADQDYGYTF
TGTGCCAGCAGCCATCGGGCAGACCAAGACTATGGCTACACCTTC
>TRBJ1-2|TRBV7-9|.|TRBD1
CASSPDRGRDYGYTF
TGTGCCAGCAGCCCCGACAGGGGGCGCGACTATGGCTACACCTTC
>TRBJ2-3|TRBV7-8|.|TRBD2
CASSVPGGTPDTQYF
TGTGCCAGCAGCGTGCCCGGGGGGACCCCAGATACGCAGTATTTT
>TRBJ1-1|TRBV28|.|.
CASSFGNMNTEAFF
TGTGCCAGCAGTTTTGGGAACATGAACACTGAAGCTTTCTTT
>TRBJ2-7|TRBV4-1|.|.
CASSQDPLREQYF
TGCGCCAGCAGCCAAGATCCATTGCGCGAGCAGTACTTC
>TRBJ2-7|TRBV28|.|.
CASSFIDTLAEQYF
TGTGCCAGCAGTTTCATAGATACCCTTGCCGAGCAGTACTTC
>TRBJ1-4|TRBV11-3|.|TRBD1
CASSRGMDRAPTNEKLFF
TGTGCCAGCAGCCGGGGAATGGACAGGGCCCCGACTAATGAAAAACTGTTTTTT
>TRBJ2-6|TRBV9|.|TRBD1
CASSVGGQGTGANVLTF
TGTGCCAGCAGCGTAGGTGGACAGGGGACAGGGGCCAACGTCCTGACTTTC
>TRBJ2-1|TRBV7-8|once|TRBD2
CASSLGGGLAGIKDNEQFF
TGTGCCAGCAGCTTAGGGGGAGGACTAGCGGGAATTAAGGACAATGAGCAGTTCTTC
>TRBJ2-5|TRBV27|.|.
CASTARDNQETQYF
TGTGCCAGCACCGCCCGGGACAACCAAGAGACCCAGTACTTC
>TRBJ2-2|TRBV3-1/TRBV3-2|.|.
CASSQEGPGELFF
TGTGCCAGCAGCCAAGAGGGGCCCGGGGAGCTGTTTTTT
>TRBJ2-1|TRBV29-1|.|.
CSVSGASYNEQFF
TGCAGCGTTTCAGGGGCCTCCTACAATGAGCAGTTCTTC
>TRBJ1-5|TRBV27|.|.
CASSPDPVRGPQHF
TGTGCCAGCAGCCCTGACCCGGTCAGAGGGCCCCAGCATTTT
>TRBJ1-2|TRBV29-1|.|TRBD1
CSVEDRPTGEDYGYTF
TGCAGCGTTGAAGATCGACCCACAGGGGAGGATTATGGCTACACCTTC
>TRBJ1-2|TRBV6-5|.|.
CASSYTGSYGYTF
TGTGCCAGCAGTTATACAGGGAGCTATGGCTACACCTTC
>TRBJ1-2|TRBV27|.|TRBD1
CASTPDRGLGGYTF
TGTGCCAGCACCCCCGACAGGGGTCTAGGCGGCTACACCTTC
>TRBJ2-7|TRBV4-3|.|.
CASSQDVGLARTYEQYF
TGCGCCAGCAGCCAAGATGTCGGGCTAGCGAGGACCTACGAGCAGTACTTC
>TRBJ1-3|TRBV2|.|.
CASRGGLATGNTIYF
TGTGCCAGCAGGGGAGGCCTGGCTACTGGAAACACCATATATTTT
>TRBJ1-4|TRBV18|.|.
CASSPQRTEKLFF
TGTGCCAGCTCACCACAACGGACTGAAAAACTGTTTTTT
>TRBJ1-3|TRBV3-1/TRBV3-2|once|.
CASSQVRPSGNTIYF
TGTGCCAGCAGCCAAGTCCGACCCTCTGGAAACACCATATATTTT
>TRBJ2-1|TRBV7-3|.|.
CASSSGPLDEQFF
TGTGCCAGCAGCTCGGGACCTTTGGATGAGCAGTTCTTC
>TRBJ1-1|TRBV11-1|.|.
CASSESGGRTEAFF
TGTGCCAGCAGCGAGAGTGGGGGCCGCACTGAAGCTTTCTTT
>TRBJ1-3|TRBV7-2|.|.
CASSSPVGGLSGNTIYF
TGTGCCAGCAGCTCCCCGGTTGGGGGCCTCTCTGGAAACACCATATATTTT
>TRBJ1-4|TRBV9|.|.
CASSARGGAGEKLFF
TGTGCCAGCAGCGCCCGAGGGGGGGCTGGAGAAAAACTGTTTTTT
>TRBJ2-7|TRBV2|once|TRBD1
CASTGQGSHEQYF
TGTGCCAGCACCGGACAGGGCTCCCACGAGCAGTACTTC
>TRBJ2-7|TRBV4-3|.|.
CASSQVRAPGSGYEQYF
TGCGCCAGCAGCCAAGTGAGGGCCCCCGGGAGTGGGTACGAGCAGTACTTC
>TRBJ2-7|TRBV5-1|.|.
CASSLGHQISSEQYF
TGCGCCAGCAGCTTGGGACACCAAATTTCGTCCGAGCAGTACTTC
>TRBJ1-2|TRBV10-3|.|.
CAIRAGGYTF
TGTGCCATCAGGGCGGGAGGCTACACCTTC
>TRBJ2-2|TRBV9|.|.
CASSVSYGELFF
TGTGCCAGCAGCGTCTCTTATGGGGAGCTGTTTTTT
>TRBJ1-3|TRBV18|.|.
CASSPKTVSGNTIYF
TGTGCCAGCTCACCAAAGACAGTCTCTGGAAACACCATATATTTT
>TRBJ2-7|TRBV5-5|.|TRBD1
CASGNRGQTYEQYF
TGTGCCAGCGGAAACAGGGGGCAGACCTACGAGCAGTACTTC
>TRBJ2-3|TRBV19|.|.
CASSMVVGDTQYF
TGTGCCAGTAGTATGGTAGTGGGTGATACGCAGTATTTT
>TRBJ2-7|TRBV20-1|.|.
CSASVGSSYEQYF
TGCAGTGCTAGTGTCGGGAGTAGCTACGAGCAGTACTTC